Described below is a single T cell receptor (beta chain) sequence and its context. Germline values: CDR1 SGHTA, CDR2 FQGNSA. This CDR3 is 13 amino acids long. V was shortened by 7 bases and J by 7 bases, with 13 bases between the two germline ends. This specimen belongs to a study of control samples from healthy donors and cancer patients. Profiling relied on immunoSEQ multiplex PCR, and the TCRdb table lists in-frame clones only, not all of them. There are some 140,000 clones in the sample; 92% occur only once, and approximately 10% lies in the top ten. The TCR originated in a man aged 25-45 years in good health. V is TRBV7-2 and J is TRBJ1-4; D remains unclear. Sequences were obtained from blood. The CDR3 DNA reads TGTGCCAGCACCCCGCGGGGAGGTGAAAAACTGTTTTTT. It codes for CASTPRGGEKLFF.